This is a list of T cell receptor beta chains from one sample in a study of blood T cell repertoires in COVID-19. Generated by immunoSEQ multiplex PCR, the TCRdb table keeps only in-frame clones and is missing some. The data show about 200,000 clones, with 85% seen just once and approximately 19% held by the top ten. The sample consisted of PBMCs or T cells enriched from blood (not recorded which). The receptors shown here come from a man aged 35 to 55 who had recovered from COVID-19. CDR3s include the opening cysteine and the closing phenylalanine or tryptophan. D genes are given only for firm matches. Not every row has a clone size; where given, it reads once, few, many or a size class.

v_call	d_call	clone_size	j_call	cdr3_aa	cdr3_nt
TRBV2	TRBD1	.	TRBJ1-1	CASSLQGANTEAFF	TGTGCCAGCAGTTTACAGGGGGCGAACACTGAAGCTTTCTTT
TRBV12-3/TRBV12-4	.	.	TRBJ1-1	CASSLGHNTEAFF	TGTGCCAGCAGTTTGGGACACAACACTGAAGCTTTCTTT
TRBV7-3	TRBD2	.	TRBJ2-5	CASSNSGLAGETQYF	TGTGCCAGCAGCAACTCGGGACTAGCGGGAGAGACCCAGTACTTC
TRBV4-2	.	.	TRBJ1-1	CASSQARGSGNTEAFF	TGTGCCAGCAGCCAAGCTCGGGGTTCGGGGAACACTGAAGCTTTCTTT
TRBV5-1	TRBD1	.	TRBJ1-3	CASSGGDRLSGNTIYF	TGCGCCAGCAGCGGGGGGGACAGGCTATCTGGAAACACCATATATTTT
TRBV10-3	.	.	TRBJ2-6	CAISGAYLGARTGANVLTF	TGTGCCATCAGCGGAGCGTATTTGGGGGCCCGGACCGGGGCCAACGTCCTGACTTTC
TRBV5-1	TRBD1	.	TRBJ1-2	CASSAGQGNYGYTF	TGCGCCAGCAGCGCGGGACAGGGGAACTATGGCTACACCTTC
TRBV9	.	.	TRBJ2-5	CASSPDSTETQYF	TGTGCCAGCAGCCCCGACAGCACGGAGACCCAGTACTTC
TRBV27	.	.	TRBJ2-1	CASSYLVGGNEQFF	TGTGCCAGCAGTTACCTCGTGGGGGGCAATGAGCAGTTCTTC
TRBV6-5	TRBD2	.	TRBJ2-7	CASSYSLAGDEQYF	TGTGCCAGCAGTTACTCCCTAGCGGGAGACGAGCAGTACTTC
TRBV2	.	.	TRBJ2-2	CASKGQGSFTGELFF	TGTGCCAGCAAGGGGCAGGGGTCATTTACCGGGGAGCTGTTTTTT
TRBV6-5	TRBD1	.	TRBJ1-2	CASKETGAIGGYTF	TGTGCCAGCAAGGAAACAGGGGCCATTGGTGGCTACACCTTC
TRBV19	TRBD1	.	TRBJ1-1	CASSIAPIQGAEAFF	TGTGCCAGTAGTATAGCTCCTATTCAGGGGGCTGAAGCTTTCTTT
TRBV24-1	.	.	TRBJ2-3	CATSVAVTDTQYF	TGTGCCACCAGTGTAGCGGTAACAGATACGCAGTATTTT
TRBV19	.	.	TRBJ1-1	CASKEAVNTEAFF	TGTGCCAGTAAGGAGGCGGTGAACACTGAAGCTTTCTTT
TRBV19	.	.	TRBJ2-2	CATTRAGTWNTGELFF	TGTGCCACCACGCGGGCAGGCACATGGAACACCGGGGAGCTGTTTTTT
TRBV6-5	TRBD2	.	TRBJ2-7	CASTGLAYEQYF	TGTGCCAGCACCGGACTAGCGTACGAGCAGTACTTC
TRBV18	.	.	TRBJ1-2	CASSLTTVTNYGYTF	TGTGCCAGCTCACTCACTACCGTAACTAACTATGGCTACACCTTC
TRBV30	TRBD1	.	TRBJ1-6	CAWSVRVGGLMDSPLHF	TGTGCCTGGAGTGTACGGGTAGGGGGCTTGATGGACTCACCCCTCCACTTT
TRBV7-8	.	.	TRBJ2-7	CASSLDSATYEQYF	TGTGCCAGCAGCCTTGACTCTGCCACCTACGAGCAGTACTTC
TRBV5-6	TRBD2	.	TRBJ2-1	CASKRTSLSYNEQFF	TGTGCCAGCAAACGGACTAGCCTGTCCTACAATGAGCAGTTCTTC
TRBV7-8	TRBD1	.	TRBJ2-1	CASRVPGQSYNEQFF	TGTGCCAGCAGGGTTCCGGGACAGTCGTACAATGAGCAGTTCTTC
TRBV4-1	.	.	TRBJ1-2	CASSEDRFYGYTF	TGCGCCAGCAGCGAAGACAGGTTCTATGGCTACACCTTC
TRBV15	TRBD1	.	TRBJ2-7	CATSARRDSSYEQYF	TGTGCCACCAGCGCACGCCGGGACAGCTCCTACGAGCAGTACTTC
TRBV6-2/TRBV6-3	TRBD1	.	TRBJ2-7	CASSHCPGTGDGCEQYF	TGTGCCAGCAGCCATTGCCCTGGGACAGGGGACGGTTGCGAGCAGTACTTC
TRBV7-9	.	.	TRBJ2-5	CASSLALRSETQYF	TGTGCCAGCAGCTTAGCACTCCGAAGTGAGACCCAGTACTTC
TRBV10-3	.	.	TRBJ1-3	CAISELGSTGNTIYF	TGTGCCATCAGTGAGTTGGGCAGTACTGGAAACACCATATATTTT
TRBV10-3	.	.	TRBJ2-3	CAISDQGRGTDTQYF	TGTGCCATCAGTGACCAGGGGCGCGGCACAGATACGCAGTATTTT
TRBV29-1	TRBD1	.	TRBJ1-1	CSGQQGIGTEAFF	TGCAGCGGGCAACAGGGGATCGGCACTGAAGCTTTCTTT
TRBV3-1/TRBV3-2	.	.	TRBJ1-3	CASSVSGPGNTIYF	TGTGCCAGCAGTGTGTCGGGTCCTGGAAACACCATATATTTT
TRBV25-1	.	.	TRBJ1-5	CASSRGRQPQHF	TGTGCCAGCAGCAGGGGACGGCAGCCCCAGCATTTT
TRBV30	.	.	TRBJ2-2	CAWRVGLVGTGELFF	TGTGCCTGGAGAGTGGGGCTAGTTGGGACCGGGGAGCTGTTTTTT
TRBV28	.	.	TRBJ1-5	CASSLQGYSNQPQHF	TGTGCCAGCAGTCTTCAGGGGTATAGCAATCAGCCCCAGCATTTT
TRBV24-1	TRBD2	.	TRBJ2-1	CATSDVSGRKLNEQFF	TGTGCCACCAGTGATGTTAGCGGGAGGAAACTCAATGAGCAGTTCTTC
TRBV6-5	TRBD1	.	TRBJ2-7	CASSRDRVYEQYF	TGTGCCAGTTCCCGGGACAGGGTCTACGAGCAGTACTTC
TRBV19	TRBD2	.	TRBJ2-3	CASSVQAGWDTQYF	TGTGCCAGTAGTGTACAAGCGGGATGGGATACGCAGTATTTT
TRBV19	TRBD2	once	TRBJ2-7	CASSIGLAVDYEQYF	TGTGCCAGTAGTATTGGGCTAGCGGTTGACTACGAGCAGTACTTC
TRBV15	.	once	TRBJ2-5	CATSRYSGLGQETQYF	TGTGCCACCAGCAGGTATTCGGGATTAGGGCAAGAGACCCAGTACTTC
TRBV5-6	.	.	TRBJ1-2	CASSSPGGNYGYTF	TGTGCCAGCAGCTCCCCCGGGGGGAACTATGGCTACACCTTC
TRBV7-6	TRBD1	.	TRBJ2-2	CASSPPDRVNTGELFF	TGTGCCAGCAGCCCCCCGGACAGGGTTAACACCGGGGAGCTGTTTTTT
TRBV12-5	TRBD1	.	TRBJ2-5	CASGLSGQGAGETQYF	TGTGCTAGTGGTTTATCTGGACAGGGGGCAGGGGAGACCCAGTACTTC
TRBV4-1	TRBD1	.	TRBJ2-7	CASSPYRGNEQYF	TGCGCCAGCAGCCCATACAGGGGTAACGAGCAGTACTTC
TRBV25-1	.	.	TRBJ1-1	CASSDRTDADEAFF	TGTGCCAGCAGTGACCGGACAGACGCGGATGAAGCTTTCTTT
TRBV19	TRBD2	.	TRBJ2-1	CASSITSSPAGGQFF	TGTGCCAGTAGTATCACCTCTTCGCCGGCGGGAGGGCAGTTCTTC
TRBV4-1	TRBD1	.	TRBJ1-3	CASSQKGTGALLSGNTIYF	TGCGCCAGCAGCCAAAAAGGGACAGGGGCCCTTCTCTCTGGAAACACCATATATTTT
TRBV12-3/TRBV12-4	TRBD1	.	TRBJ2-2	CASNSQGTGELFF	TGTGCCAGCAACTCACAGGGGACCGGGGAGCTGTTTTTT
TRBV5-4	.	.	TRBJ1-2	CASSPAGGEGDGYTF	TGTGCCAGCAGCCCGGCTGGGGGCGAGGGGGATGGCTACACCTTC
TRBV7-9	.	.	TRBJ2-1	CASSSNRHTNYNEQFF	TGTGCCAGCAGCTCTAACCGGCACACTAACTACAATGAGCAGTTCTTC
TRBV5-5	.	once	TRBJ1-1	CASSFGRNTEAFF	TGTGCCAGCAGCTTTGGGCGGAACACTGAAGCTTTCTTT
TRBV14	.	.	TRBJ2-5	CASSQGFSTQYF	TGTGCCAGCAGCCAAGGGTTTAGCACCCAGTACTTC
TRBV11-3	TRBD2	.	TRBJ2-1	CASSSTGTSGKLFF	TGTGCCAGCAGCTCTACGGGGACTAGCGGGAAACTGTTCTTC
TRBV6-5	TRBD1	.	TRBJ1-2	CASSPGGTGEYGYTF	TGTGCCAGCAGTCCCGGGGGGACAGGAGAATATGGCTACACCTTC